The clone carrying this T cell receptor beta chain came up a few times. The data were taken from a study of blood T cell repertoires in COVID-19. Using immunoSEQ multiplex PCR, the repertoire was profiled, and TCRdb retains in-frame clones only, with some absent. Among around 100,000 clones listed, roughly nine tenths were seen once. Germline loops: CDR1 SGHTA, CDR2 FQGNSA. The V segment lost 5 bases and the J segment 5 bases; nucleotides outside the gene matches: 6. This CDR3 contains 13 residues. Source material: peripheral blood. This sequence originates from a middle-aged man in a cohort sampled during active COVID-19. The genes are TRBV7-2 and TRBJ2-7; 7 positions match TRBD2. The chain's CDR3 is CASSLRGGDEQYV. DNA of the CDR3: TGTGCCAGCAGCCTACGCGGGGGAGACGAGCAGTACGTC.